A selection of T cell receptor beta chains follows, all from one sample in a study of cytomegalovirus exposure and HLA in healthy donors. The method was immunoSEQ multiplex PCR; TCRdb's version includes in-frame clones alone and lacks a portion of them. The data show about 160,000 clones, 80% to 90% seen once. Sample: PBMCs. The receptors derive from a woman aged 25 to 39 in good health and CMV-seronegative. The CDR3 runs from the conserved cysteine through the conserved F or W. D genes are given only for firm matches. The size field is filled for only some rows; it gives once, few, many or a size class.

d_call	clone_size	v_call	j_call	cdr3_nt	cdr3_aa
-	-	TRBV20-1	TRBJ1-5	TGCAGTGCTAGACGGGAGCAGCCCCAGCATTTT	CSARREQPQHF
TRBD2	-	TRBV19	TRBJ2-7	TGTGCCAGTAGTTTCAGGACTAGCGGGGGTTACGAGCAGTACTTC	CASSFRTSGGYEQYF
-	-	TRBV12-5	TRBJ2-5	TGTGCTAGTGGTGGGGATCTGAAGACCCAGTACTTC	CASGGDLKTQYF
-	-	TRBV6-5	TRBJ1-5	TGTGCCAGCAGAGCTGACAGGTTTCAGCCCCAGCATTTT	CASRADRFQPQHF
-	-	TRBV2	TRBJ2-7	TGTGCCCATTTGACCGAAAGACCCTACGAGCAGTACTTC	CAHLTERPYEQYF
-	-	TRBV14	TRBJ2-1	TGTGCCAGCAGCCAGAGGGGGGGACAGTTCTTC	CASSQRGGQFF
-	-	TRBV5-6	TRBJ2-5	TGTGCCAGCAGTCTGGGAGTAATGGAGACCCAGTACTTC	CASSLGVMETQYF
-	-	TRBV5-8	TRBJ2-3	TGTGCCAGCGGAGGTAGGGGGAGGGCCGATACGCAGTATTTT	CASGGRGRADTQYF
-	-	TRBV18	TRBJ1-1	TGTGCCAGCTCACCACAACCGGGGGCGGACACTGAAGCTTTCTTT	CASSPQPGADTEAFF
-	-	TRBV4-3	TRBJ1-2	TGCGCCAGCAGCCAAGAGGTGGTAGCTAACTATGGCTACACCTTC	CASSQEVVANYGYTF
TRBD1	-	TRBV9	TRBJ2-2	TGTGCCAGCAGCGAGACAGGGGCCCGCACCGGGGAGCTGTTTTTT	CASSETGARTGELFF
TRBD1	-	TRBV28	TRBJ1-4	TGTGCCACACAATGGGACAGGGTGCGGGAAAAACTGTTTTTT	CATQWDRVREKLFF
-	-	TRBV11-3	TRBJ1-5	TGTGCCAGCAGTAACACCAGGGGATCAGGCATGGAGCAGCCCCAGCATTTT	CASSNTRGSGMEQPQHF
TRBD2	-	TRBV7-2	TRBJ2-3	TGTGCCAGCAGCTTGGGACTAGACACAGATACGCAGTATTTT	CASSLGLDTDTQYF
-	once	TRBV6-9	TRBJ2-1	TGTGCCAGATTGCCGCGGACTACTACCTACAATGAGCAGTTCTTC	CARLPRTTTYNEQFF
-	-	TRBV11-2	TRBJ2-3	TGTGCCAGCAGCACAAAATCGGGACCACGTCGGCAGTATTTT	CASSTKSGPRRQYF
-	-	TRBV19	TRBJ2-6	TGTGCCAGTAGTATTTCAGGGCCTGGGGCCAACGTCCTGACTTTC	CASSISGPGANVLTF
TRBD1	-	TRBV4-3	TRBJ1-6	TGCGCCAGCAGCCAAGATCGAGGGGGCGGTAATTCACCCCTCCACTTT	CASSQDRGGGNSPLHF
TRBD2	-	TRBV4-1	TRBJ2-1	TGCGCCAGCAGCCTGGAGGCGGGAGGGATTCCGAACAATGAGCAGTTCTTC	CASSLEAGGIPNNEQFF
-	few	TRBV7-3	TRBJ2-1	TGTGCCAGCAGCTTAATGCCTTCCCCCTACAATGAGCAGTTCTTC	CASSLMPSPYNEQFF
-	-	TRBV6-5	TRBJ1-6	TGTGCCAGCAGTCCTCGGGGTGCACCCCTCCACTTT	CASSPRGAPLHF
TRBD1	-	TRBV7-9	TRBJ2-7	TGTGCCAGCAGCTCCGGCAACGGGGACAGGACGGCCTACGAGCAGTACTTC	CASSSGNGDRTAYEQYF
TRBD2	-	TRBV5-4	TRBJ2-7	TGTGCCAGCAGCTTGGGGGGGGGAACCTACGAGCAGTACTTC	CASSLGGGTYEQYF
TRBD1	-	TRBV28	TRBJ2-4	TGTGCCAGCAATACAGGGGGCTTTGGCAAAAACATTCAGTACTTC	CASNTGGFGKNIQYF
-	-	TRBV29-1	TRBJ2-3	TGCAGCGTTGTGTACACAGATACGCAGTATTTT	CSVVYTDTQYF
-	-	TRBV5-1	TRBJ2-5	TGCGCCAGCAGCTTAAGGGAGAAAGAGACCCAGTACTTC	CASSLREKETQYF
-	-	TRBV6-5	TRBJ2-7	TGTGCCAGCAGTCATCAGGGAACGGGCTACGAGCAGTACTTC	CASSHQGTGYEQYF
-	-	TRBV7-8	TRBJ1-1	TGTGCCAGCAGCCGGGTACCGGGGGACACTGAAGCTTTCTTT	CASSRVPGDTEAFF
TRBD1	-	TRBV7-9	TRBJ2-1	TGTGCCAGCAGCTTAATTCCAGGGGGTAGCTACAATGAGCAGTTCTTC	CASSLIPGGSYNEQFF
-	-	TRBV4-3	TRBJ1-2	TGCGCCAGCAGCCAAGATGCCCGACGTCCGTTAAACTATGGCTACACCTTC	CASSQDARRPLNYGYTF
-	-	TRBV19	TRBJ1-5	TGTGCCAGTAGTACAGGTTTCGTTCAGCCCCAGCATTTT	CASSTGFVQPQHF
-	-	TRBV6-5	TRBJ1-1	TGTGCCAGCAGTAAGACAGTGTACACTGAAGCTTTCTTT	CASSKTVYTEAFF
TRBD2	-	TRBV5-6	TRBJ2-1	TGTGCCAGCAGCGGCCAACTAGCGGGGGGGCTCTTC	CASSGQLAGGLF
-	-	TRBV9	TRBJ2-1	TGTGCCAGCAGCCCACCTCGTACAGGGACTGGGAATGAGCAGTTCTTC	CASSPPRTGTGNEQFF
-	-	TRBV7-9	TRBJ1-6	TGTGCCATCAGGACGGCTAACGCATCCGGACGGGGGAATTCACCCCTCCACTTT	CAIRTANASGRGNSPLHF
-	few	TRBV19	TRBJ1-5	TGTGCCAGTAGTAAGGGGGGGGCAGTTCTCAATCAGCCCCAGCATTTT	CASSKGGAVLNQPQHF
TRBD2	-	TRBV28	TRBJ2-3	TGTGCCAGCAGTCTGCTAGCGGGAGGGCCCCTGCGTTTGTATTTT	CASSLLAGGPLRLYF
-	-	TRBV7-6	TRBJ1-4	TGTGCCAGCAGCTTCGAGACACGACCTAATGAAAAACTGTTTTTT	CASSFETRPNEKLFF
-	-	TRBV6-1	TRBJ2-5	TGTGCCAGCAGTGACAGGGAAGGCGAGACCCAGTACTTC	CASSDREGETQYF
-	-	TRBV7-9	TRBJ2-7	TGTGCCAGCAGCTCCTTCCCTGACGAGCAGTACTTC	CASSSFPDEQYF
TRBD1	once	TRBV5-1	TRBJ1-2	TGCGCCAGCAGCTTGGAACAGGGGGCGGGAGGCTACACCTTC	CASSLEQGAGGYTF